In this sample, the clone carrying this TCR beta chain turned up many times. It was with a constant-region primer and a V-primer adapter that TCRs were amplified over approximately 20 PCR cycles. TCRdb itself ran the reads through MiXCR, one entry per CDR3 protein. The table lists roughly 50,000 distinct CDR3 sequences, around a third of them singletons, with 8% to 10% in the top ten. The source of the sample is a study of low-dose radiotherapy and immunotherapy resistance in tumors. The time point here: after trial treatment. As to treatment: LDRT plus nivolumab, ipilimumab, low-dose cyclophosphamide and aspirin (RACIN trial). V lost 2 bases to trimming and J lost 4 bases, with 8 bases between them. There are 14 residues in the CDR3. CDR1 is KGHDR and CDR2 is SFDVKD in the germline V gene.

The source is a male donor with rectosigmoid adenocarcinoma. The specimen comprised PBMCs, sampled after low-dose radiotherapy plus immunotherapy. The chain recombines TRBV24-1 with TRBJ1-5, with D unclear. In DNA form, the CDR3 reads TGTGCCACCAGTGATTCCATGGGGAATCAGCCCCAGCATTTT. It translates to CATSDSMGNQPQHF.